The sequence of this T cell receptor beta chain was determined in a study of blood T cell repertoires in COVID-19. Overall study context: COVID-19 samples, acute and convalescent, were from the United States, Italy and Spain.

The V and J ends lost 8 bases and 4 bases respectively, with 20 bases between them. Germline loops: CDR1 MNHEY, CDR2 SMNVEV (reference sequence). This CDR3 contains 15 residues. In the original processing: Quantification of nucleated cells was approximated via reference gene primer amplification. Profiled with immunoSEQ multiplex PCR; TCRdb holds only in-frame clones, not every one. V and J calls and clone size are as listed in that table; D and trimming were resolved from the DNA. Of about 270,000 clones listed, about 83% are singletons. Sequenced material: peripheral blood. This TCR came from an elderly man with acute or convalescent COVID-19. The chain employs TRBV27 and TRBJ1-2, with a weak D call TRBD1 (6 bases). In DNA, the CDR3 is TGTGCCAGCGCACCCGCAGGGGAGGGTCCCTATGGCTACACCTTC. It specifies CASAPAGEGPYGYTF.